This entry lists 23 T cell receptor beta chains sequenced from one sample in a study of T-cell reconstitution after alpha-beta-depleted transplantation in children (dated by TCRdb to 2015 to 2016). The method behind the library was PCR. Sequencing relied on an Illumina HiSeq 2500. TCR libraries were prepared with molecular barcoding, using unique molecular identifiers to normalize TCRbeta repertoire quantification. TCRdb reprocessed the public reads (quality trimming at Q25 with fastp, clone calling with MiXCR) and kept in-frame beta chains. Under each unique CDR3 protein, matching rows form one entry showing the most common genes and DNA. Recorded for this sample are some 500,000 distinct CDR3 sequences; around a third of them occurred a single time. The ten largest clones add up to less than 2.5% of the sample. The sample in question was PBMCs from the stem cell graft donor, obtained from the stem cell graft. The receptors were sampled from a human donor who donated a stem cell graft to a child with aplastic anemia.

The chain uses TRBV20-1 and TRBJ2-1, with D possibly TRBD1 on 6 matching bases. The V gene lost 2 bases and the J gene lost 7 bases, with 18 bases spanning the gap. CDR1 is DFQATT, CDR2 SNEGSKA, per germline (reference sequence). The CDR3 runs 15 residues. Here the CDR3 DNA reads TGCAGTGCTAGACAGGGGACCTTCTGGGGGAATGAGCAGTTCTTC. This sequence encodes CSARQGTFWGNEQFF.

This clonotype came up a few times. V and J are TRBV11-2 and TRBJ2-5; 8 bases align to TRBD2. V lost 10 bases and J lost 5; bases outside the gene matches: 9. Germline-derived CDR1 and CDR2 are SGHAT and FQNNGV. The CDR3 is 13 residues long. The CDR3 sequence: CATVGLVAETQYF. CDR3 in DNA: TGTGCCACTGTGGGACTAGTCGCTGAGACCCAGTACTTC.

The gene calls are TRBV5-6 and TRBJ2-7; the D is unclear. Germline assignment: CDR1 SGHDT and CDR2 YYEEEE. The CDR3 sequence is 13 residues long. The V and J ends lost 1 base and 1 base respectively, with 6 bases between them. CDR3 residues: CASSLIGSYEQYV. CDR3 nucleotides: TGTGCCAGCAGCTTGATAGGATCCTACGAGCAGTACGTC.

This clonotype was counted only a few times. The chain joins TRBV7-8 to TRBJ1-5, with D possibly matching TRBD1 (5 bases). The CDR3 contains 13 residues. V lost 5 bases to trimming and J lost 3 bases, with 8 bases between them. In germline, CDR1 is SGHVS, CDR2 FQNEAQ. The CDR3 loop reads CASSPGINQPQHF. For the CDR3, the DNA is TGTGCCAGCAGCCCAGGGATCAATCAGCCCCAGCATTTT.

In this sample, this clonotype turned up a few times. This chain connects TRBV5-1 to TRBJ2-5, with 9 bases matching TRBD2. CDR1 is SGHRS and CDR2 is YFSETQ in the germline V gene. Trimming cost V 4 bases and J 5 bases; bases outside gene matches: 9. CDR3 length equals 15 residues. CDR3 region: CASSPDGTSWETQYF. Here the CDR3 DNA reads TGCGCCAGCAGCCCGGATGGGACTAGCTGGGAGACCCAGTACTTC.

This clonotype was detected many times. The V call is TRBV5-4, the J call TRBJ2-3, with TRBD1 identical over 7 bases. This CDR3 comprises 15 residues. Per germline, CDR1 SGHNT and CDR2 YYREEE (reference sequence). V lost 0 bases and J lost 3; bases outside the gene matches: 4. The CDR3 DNA reads TGTGCCAGCAGCTTGGACAGGGGAGTAACAGATACGCAGTATTTT. This translates into CASSLDRGVTDTQYF.

This clonotype appeared a few times. The rearrangement joins TRBV7-2 to TRBJ2-3; 8 positions match TRBD2. Germline CDR1 reads SGHTA; CDR2 reads FQGNSA. This CDR3 region has 16 residues. Germline trimming cut 4 bases from V and 1 base from J; bases unmatched to any gene: 7. The CDR3 nucleotides read TGTGCCAGCAGCTCCTTAGCGGGAAGCCGCACAGATACGCAGTATTTT. Residues: CASSSLAGSRTDTQYF.

This clonotype was found a few times. The chain carries TRBV29-1 and TRBJ1-2, with D possibly matching TRBD1 (6 bases). The CDR3 sequence is 13 residues long. Germline loops: CDR1 SQVTM, CDR2 ANQGSEA. The germline V and J ends were trimmed by 4 bases and 0 bases, with 9 bases remaining between them. The CDR3: CSVATGTNYGYTF. The CDR3, as DNA: TGCAGCGTTGCGACAGGCACTAACTATGGCTACACCTTC. The whole variable domain, remainder taken from reference TRBV29-1 and TRBJ1-2, is SAVISQKPSRDICQRGTSLTIQCQVDSQVTMMFWYRQQPGQSLTLIATANQGSEATYESGFVIDKFPISRPNLTFSTLTVSNMSPEDSSIYLCSVATGTNYGYTFGSGTRLTVV.

Comments on this clonotype: At one boundary the junction diverges from the germline segment, which might be a read error. The chain employs TRBV7-9 and TRBJ2-1; 8 nucleotides agree with TRBD2. Germline V gene data show CDR1 as SEHNR and CDR2 as FQNEAQ (reference sequence). This CDR3 has 10 residues. CDR3 region: CAGRGNEQFF. CDR3 coding DNA: TGCGCCGGGAGGGGAAATGAGCAGTTCTTC.

This clonotype was found a few times. The rearrangement links TRBV19 to TRBJ1-5; unclear D gene. There are 13 residues in the CDR3. With 7 bases removed from V and 3 bases from J, the gap between germline ends came to 10 bases. The V gene's germline CDR1 is LNHDA and CDR2 SQIVND (reference sequence). The CDR3 sequence is CASMVEPNQPQHF. CDR3 nucleotide sequence: TGTGCCAGTATGGTGGAGCCCAATCAGCCCCAGCATTTT.

This clonotype was seen a single time. The gene calls are TRBV15 and TRBJ2-3, with D perhaps matching TRBD2 (5 bases). CDR1 is LNHNV and CDR2 is YYDKDF in the germline V gene (reference sequence). The germline V and J ends were trimmed by 0 bases and 3 bases, with 10 bases remaining between them. The CDR3 spans 15 residues. The CDR3 sequence: CATSRERTRTDTQYF. The CDR3 DNA reads TGTGCCACCAGCAGAGAACGCACTAGGACAGATACGCAGTATTTT.

This clonotype turned up a few times. The J gene is TRBJ2-7, the V gene TRBV4-2; TRBD1 agrees at 9 bases. The V gene's germline CDR1 is LGHNA and CDR2 YNFKEQ. The CDR3 is 16 amino acids. Trimming took 4 bases from V and 6 from J; bases not matched to a gene: 13. For the CDR3, the DNA is TGTGCCAGCAGCCCTGGTCTCGGGACAGGGTTTGGCGAGCAGTACTTC. It is translated as CASSPGLGTGFGEQYF.

This clonotype showed up just a few times. This chain connects TRBV7-2 to TRBJ2-7; D is perhaps TRBD2 (5 bases). Germline V gives CDR1 SGHTA, CDR2 FQGNSA. The CDR3 loop spans 15 amino acids. Trimming left V 2 bases short and J 0 bases short, with 11 bases between. CDR3 region: CASSLRSGSSYEQYF. The CDR3 DNA reads TGTGCCAGCAGCTTAAGAAGCGGTTCCTCCTACGAGCAGTACTTC. Based on the CDR3 plus reference TRBV7-2 and TRBJ2-7, the full variable domain is GAGVSQSPSNKVTEKGKDVELRCDPISGHTALYWYRQSLGQGLEFLIYFQGNSAPDKSGLPSDRFSAERTGGSVSTLTIQRTQQEDSAVYLCASSLRSGSSYEQYFGPGTRLTVT.

This clonotype appeared many times. The J gene is TRBJ1-5, the V gene TRBV20-1; TRBD1 aligns across 8 bases. Per the germline V gene, CDR1 is DFQATT and CDR2 is SNEGSKA (reference sequence). The CDR3 has 13 amino acids. V gave up 3 bases and J gave up 7 bases; unmatched junction bases: 5. CDR3 protein: CSARAQGGQPQHF. The CDR3 DNA follows: TGCAGTGCTAGGGCACAGGGGGGGCAGCCCCAGCATTTT.

The chain joins TRBV20-1 to TRBJ2-1, with TRBD2 identical over 9 bases. The CDR3 runs to 19 residues. Germline CDR1 and CDR2: DFQATT and SNEGSKA (reference sequence). J lost 0 bases, V lost 0 bases, and 12 bases had no gene match. The CDR3 spells CSARDEETSGSSSYNEQFF. The CDR3, as DNA: TGCAGTGCTAGAGATGAGGAGACTAGCGGATCAAGCTCCTACAATGAGCAGTTCTTC.

The chain carries TRBV20-1 and TRBJ2-7; 13 nucleotides match TRBD2. This CDR3 has 17 amino acids. V shed 0 bases and J 4 bases; nucleotides not matched to a gene: 9. Germline-derived CDR1 and CDR2 are DFQATT and SNEGSKA (reference sequence). CDR3 in DNA: TGCAGTGCTAGAGACAACGGACTAGCGGGAGTCCCGTACGAGCAGTACTTC. This codes for CSARDNGLAGVPYEQYF.

V gene TRBV27 combines with J gene TRBJ2-2; no clear D gene. In germline, CDR1 is MNHEY, CDR2 SMNVEV (reference sequence). The length of the CDR3 is 15 residues. Trimming left V 3 bases short and J 5 bases short, with 13 bases between. The CDR3 loop reads CASSLAPLVTGELFF. The DNA for the CDR3 is TGTGCCAGCAGTTTGGCCCCGCTAGTAACCGGGGAGCTGTTTTTT.

This clonotype was detected only a few times. The gene calls are TRBV10-3 and TRBJ2-3; unclear D gene. V lost 7 bases to trimming and J lost 2 bases, with 13 bases between them. CDR1 is ENHRY and CDR2 is SYGVKD in the germline V gene. The length of the CDR3 is 14 residues. The DNA for the CDR3 is TGTGCCATCAAATCGTCGGCGAACACAGATACGCAGTATTTT. This encodes CAIKSSANTDTQYF.

The chain is built from TRBV20-1 and TRBJ2-3; TRBD2 matches at 14 bases. Germline CDR1 and CDR2: DFQATT and SNEGSKA (reference sequence). Unmatched junction bases numbered 13, after V lost 0 bases and J lost 2 bases. This CDR3 is built from 20 residues. The CDR3 DNA reads as TGCAGTGCTAGAGATCCGGGACTAGCGGGAGAGGCGGGGAACACAGATACGCAGTATTTT. It yields the protein CSARDPGLAGEAGNTDTQYF.

This clonotype was seen more than once but under ten times. The chain joins TRBV7-9 to TRBJ2-7, with 8 bases aligning to TRBD2. The CDR3 is 13 amino acids. Per the germline V gene, CDR1 is SEHNR and CDR2 is FQNEAQ (reference sequence). Trimming removed 11 bases from V and 0 bases from J; junction bases left unmatched: 6. DNA for the CDR3: TGTGCCGGCCGGGAGGGCACCTCCTACGAGCAGTACTTC. This translates into CAGREGTSYEQYF.

This chain joins TRBV7-9 and TRBJ2-2; D remains unclear. The V and J ends lost 1 base and 4 bases respectively, with 10 bases between them. Germline CDR1 reads SEHNR; CDR2 reads FQNEAQ (reference sequence). The CDR3 runs to 15 residues. CDR3 sequence (DNA): TGTGCCAGCAGCTTAGAGTACTCTACCACCGGGGAGCTGTTTTTT. Protein product: CASSLEYSTTGELFF.

The V and J genes are TRBV27 and TRBJ1-1; perhaps TRBD1 as D (6 bases). Looked up from germline, CDR1 is MNHEY and CDR2 is SMNVEV (reference sequence). CDR3 length equals 13 residues. The V and J ends lost 5 bases and 1 base respectively, with 8 bases between them. This CDR3 reads CASSDRRNTEAFF. Here the CDR3 DNA reads TGTGCCAGCAGTGACAGGCGGAACACTGAAGCTTTCTTT.

This clonotype was seen more than once but under ten times. The gene calls are TRBV29-1 and TRBJ1-2; 8 bases line up with TRBD1. From germline, CDR1 is SQVTM and CDR2 ANQGSEA. The V and J ends lost 6 bases and 7 bases, in that order; junction bases with no gene match: 10. This CDR3 comprises 13 residues. The CDR3 loop is CSVTTPGGSGYTF. In nucleotides, the CDR3 is TGCAGCGTAACCACTCCAGGGGGCTCTGGCTACACCTTC.